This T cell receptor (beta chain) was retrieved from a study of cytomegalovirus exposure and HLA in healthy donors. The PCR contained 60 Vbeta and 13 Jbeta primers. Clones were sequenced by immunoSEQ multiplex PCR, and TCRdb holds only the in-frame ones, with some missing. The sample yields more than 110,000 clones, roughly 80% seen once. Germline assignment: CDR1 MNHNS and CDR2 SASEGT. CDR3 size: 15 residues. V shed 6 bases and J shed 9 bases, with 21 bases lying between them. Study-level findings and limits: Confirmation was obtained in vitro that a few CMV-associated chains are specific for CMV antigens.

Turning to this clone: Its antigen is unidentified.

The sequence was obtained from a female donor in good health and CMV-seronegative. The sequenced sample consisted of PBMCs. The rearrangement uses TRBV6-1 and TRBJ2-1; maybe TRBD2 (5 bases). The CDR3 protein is CASRLGPPPKIEQFF. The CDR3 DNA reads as TGTGCCAGCAGACTAGGGCCTCCCCCAAAAATTGAGCAGTTCTTC.